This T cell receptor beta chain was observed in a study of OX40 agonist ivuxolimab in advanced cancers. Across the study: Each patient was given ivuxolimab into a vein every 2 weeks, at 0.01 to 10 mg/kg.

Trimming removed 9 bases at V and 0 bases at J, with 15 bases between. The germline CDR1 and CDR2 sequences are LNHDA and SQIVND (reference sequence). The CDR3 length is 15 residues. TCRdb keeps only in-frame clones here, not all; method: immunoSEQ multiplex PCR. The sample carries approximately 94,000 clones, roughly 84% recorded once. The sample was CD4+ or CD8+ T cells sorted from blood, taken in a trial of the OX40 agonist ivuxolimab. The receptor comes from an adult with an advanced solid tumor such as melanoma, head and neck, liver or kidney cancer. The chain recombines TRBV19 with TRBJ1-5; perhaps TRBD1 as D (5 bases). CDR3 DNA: TGTGCCAGCTCACTGGGGCAGACTAGCAATCAGCCCCAGCATTTT. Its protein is CASSLGQTSNQPQHF.